Sequencing of this T cell receptor (beta chain) was carried out in a study of OX40 agonist ivuxolimab in advanced cancers. Overall study results and limits: Among the lowest peripheral clonal expansion occurred in 0.1-3.0 mg/kg partial responders. Averaging showed that CD8+ T cells had more expanded clones than CD4+ did. The study did not work out the antigen specificity of the expanded peripheral T cells.

The table came from immunoSEQ multiplex PCR; TCRdb's copy has only in-frame clones and leaves some out. Among tens of thousands of clones listed, 88% were seen once. Details on this clone: Its target is not known.

Germline V gene lookup returns CDR1 MDHEN and CDR2 SYDVKM. Trimming stripped 6 bases from V and 8 bases from J, with 14 bases between. This CDR3 region has 13 residues. The starting material was CD4+ or CD8+ T cells sorted from blood, obtained in a trial of the OX40 agonist ivuxolimab. This TCR derives from an adult with an advanced solid tumor such as melanoma, head and neck, liver or kidney cancer. The genes are TRBV28 and TRBJ2-4; D is ambiguous. DNA for the CDR3: TGTGCCAGCAGAACCGCCTCAATGTACATTCAGTACTTC. This translates into CASRTASMYIQYF.